These T cell receptor beta chains were read from a single sample in a study of cytomegalovirus exposure and HLA in healthy donors. The assay was immunoSEQ multiplex PCR, and TCRdb's table has in-frame clones only and misses some. The sample records roughly 110,000 clones, 65% to 90% being singletons. The sample taken for sequencing was PBMCs. Receptors originate from a man aged 50 to 60 in good health and CMV-seronegative. CDR3s include the opening cysteine and the closing phenylalanine or tryptophan. Each record gives: clone size, V gene, J gene, D gene, CDR3 DNA, CDR3 protein. A D gene is named only where the DNA matches it firmly. Size tells how often a clone was seen (once, few, many) or the class of an expanded clone, and some rows leave it out.

size: -; V: TRBV7-9; J: TRBJ2-1; D: TRBD1; DNA: TGTTCCAGCAGCTTTCTACAGGGGTACGGTAATGAGCAGTTCTTC; CDR3: CSSSFLQGYGNEQFF
size: few; V: TRBV2; J: TRBJ1-5; D: -; DNA: TGTGCCAGCAGATCGGACACTTCTATAGAGTTTAATCAGCCCCAGCATTTT; CDR3: CASRSDTSIEFNQPQHF
size: -; V: TRBV5-1; J: TRBJ1-3; D: -; DNA: TGCGCCAGCCAAACCTCGACCTCGGGTACTGGAAACACCATATATTTT; CDR3: CASQTSTSGTGNTIYF
size: once; V: TRBV15; J: TRBJ2-7; D: -; DNA: TGTGCCACCAGCAGAGATTACAGGGTTGGCTACGAGCAGTACTTC; CDR3: CATSRDYRVGYEQYF
size: -; V: TRBV30; J: TRBJ1-2; D: -; DNA: TGCGCCTGGACGTACAGGGATAACTATGGCTACACCTTC; CDR3: CAWTYRDNYGYTF
size: -; V: TRBV4-1; J: TRBJ1-6; D: -; DNA: TGCGCCAGCAGCCAATTTATGGCAGGGATGACCTATAATTCACCCCTCCACTTT; CDR3: CASSQFMAGMTYNSPLHF
size: -; V: TRBV28; J: TRBJ1-1; D: TRBD1; DNA: TGTGCCAGCTTTGTGGGGGACAGTTTTTCTGAAGCTTTCTTT; CDR3: CASFVGDSFSEAFF
size: -; V: TRBV5-1; J: TRBJ1-4; D: TRBD1; DNA: TGCGCCAGCAGCTTGGGACAGGGGGCGTATGAAAAACTGTTTTTT; CDR3: CASSLGQGAYEKLFF
size: few; V: TRBV4-2; J: TRBJ2-5; D: TRBD2; DNA: TGTGCCAGCAGCCAATTAAGCGGGGGGTGGGAGACCCAGTACTTC; CDR3: CASSQLSGGWETQYF
size: -; V: TRBV27; J: TRBJ1-5; D: -; DNA: TGTGCCAGCAGTCCGGGCCCAGGGAGGGGAGATAGCAATCAGCCCCAGCATTTT; CDR3: CASSPGPGRGDSNQPQHF
size: -; V: TRBV5-4; J: TRBJ2-2; D: -; DNA: TGTGCCAGCAGCTTGGGCAGGGGTAGTACCGGGGAGCTGTTTTTT; CDR3: CASSLGRGSTGELFF
size: -; V: TRBV7-9; J: TRBJ1-4; D: -; DNA: TGTGCCAGCAGCTTTGGCTCGGGGGAAAAACTGTTTTTT; CDR3: CASSFGSGEKLFF
size: -; V: TRBV5-1; J: TRBJ1-5; D: -; DNA: TGCGCCAGCAGCCGCGACGGGGAGTATCAGCCCCAGCATTTT; CDR3: CASSRDGEYQPQHF
size: once; V: TRBV2; J: TRBJ2-2; D: -; DNA: TGTGCCAGCAGTCTCGGGGGGAACACCGGGGAGCTGTTTTTT; CDR3: CASSLGGNTGELFF
size: -; V: TRBV19; J: TRBJ2-3; D: -; DNA: TGTGCCAGTAGTATGAGGGATACGCAGTATTTT; CDR3: CASSMRDTQYF
size: -; V: TRBV2; J: TRBJ1-2; D: TRBD1; DNA: TGTGCCAGCAGTCGTACAGGGGTTATAAGCCTCTATGGCTACACCTTC; CDR3: CASSRTGVISLYGYTF
size: once; V: TRBV9; J: TRBJ2-1; D: -; DNA: TGTGCCAGCAGCGACCGGGACTCCTCCAGCAGCTCCTACAATGAGCAGTTCTTC; CDR3: CASSDRDSSSSSYNEQFF
size: -; V: TRBV11-2; J: TRBJ2-3; D: -; DNA: TGTGCCAGCAGCTTAGATCCGACAGATACGCAGTATTTT; CDR3: CASSLDPTDTQYF
size: -; V: TRBV2; J: TRBJ1-4; D: -; DNA: TGTGCCAGCAATGTAGACAGCTCACTGTTTTTT; CDR3: CASNVDSSLFF
size: -; V: TRBV7-9; J: TRBJ1-6; D: TRBD1; DNA: TGTGCCAGCAGCCGGGGACAGAATAATTCACCCCTCCACTTT; CDR3: CASSRGQNNSPLHF
size: -; V: TRBV10-1; J: TRBJ2-5; D: TRBD2; DNA: TGCGCCAGCAGCACTAGCGGTTTCCAAGAGACCCAGTACTTC; CDR3: CASSTSGFQETQYF
size: once; V: TRBV28; J: TRBJ2-3; D: -; DNA: TGTGCCAGCAGCGAACCGACTTGGGTCATCACAGATACGCAGTATTTT; CDR3: CASSEPTWVITDTQYF